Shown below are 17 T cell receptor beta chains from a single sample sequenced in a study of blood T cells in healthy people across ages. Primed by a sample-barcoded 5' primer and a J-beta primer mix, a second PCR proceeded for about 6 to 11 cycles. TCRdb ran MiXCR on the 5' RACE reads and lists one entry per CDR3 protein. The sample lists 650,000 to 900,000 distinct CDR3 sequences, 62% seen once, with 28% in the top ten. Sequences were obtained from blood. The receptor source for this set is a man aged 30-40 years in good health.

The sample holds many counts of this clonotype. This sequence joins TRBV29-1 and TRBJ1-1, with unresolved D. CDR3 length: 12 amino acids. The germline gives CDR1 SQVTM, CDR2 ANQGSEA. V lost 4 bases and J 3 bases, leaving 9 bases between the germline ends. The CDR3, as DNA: TGCAGCGTTGTAACGACGTACACTGAAGCTTTCTTT. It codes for CSVVTTYTEAFF.

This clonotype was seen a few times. CDR3 protein: CASSPPGEKLFF. CDR3 nucleotides: TGTGCCAGCAGCCCCCCCGGGGAAAAACTGTTTTTT. This sequence joins TRBV7-9 and TRBJ1-4; D uncertain. V was trimmed by 5 bases and J by 8 bases, leaving 9 bases between them. Germline values: CDR1 SEHNR, CDR2 FQNEAQ (reference sequence). CDR3 length: 12 amino acids.

The CDR3 loop reads CASSSGLATETQYF. CDR3 bases: TGTGCCAGCAGCTCGGGACTAGCCACAGAGACCCAGTACTTC. V is TRBV13 and J is TRBJ2-5; TRBD2 aligns across 9 bases. The CDR3 is 14 amino acids. With V trimmed by 4 bases and J by 4 bases, 4 bases remained unmatched. Germline-derived CDR1 and CDR2 are PRHDT and FYEKMQ (reference sequence).

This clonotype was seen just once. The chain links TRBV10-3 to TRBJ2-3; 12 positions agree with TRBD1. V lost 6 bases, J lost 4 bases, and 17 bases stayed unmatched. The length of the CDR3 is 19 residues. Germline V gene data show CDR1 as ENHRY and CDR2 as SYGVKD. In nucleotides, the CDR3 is TGTGCCATCAGATCCCAAACGGGACAGGGGGCTTTGGGCCCAGATACGCAGTATTTT. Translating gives CAIRSQTGQGALGPDTQYF.

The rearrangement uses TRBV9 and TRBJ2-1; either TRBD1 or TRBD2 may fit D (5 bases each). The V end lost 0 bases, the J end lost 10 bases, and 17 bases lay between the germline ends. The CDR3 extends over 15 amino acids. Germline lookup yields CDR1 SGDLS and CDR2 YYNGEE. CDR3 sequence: CASSVGMGTDREQFF. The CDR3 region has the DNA TGTGCCAGCAGCGTAGGGATGGGGACGGATAGAGAGCAGTTCTTC.

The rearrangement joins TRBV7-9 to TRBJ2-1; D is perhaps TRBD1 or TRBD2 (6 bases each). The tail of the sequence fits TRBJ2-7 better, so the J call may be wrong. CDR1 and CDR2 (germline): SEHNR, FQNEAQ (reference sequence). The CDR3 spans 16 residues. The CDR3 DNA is TGTGCCAGCAGCTTCTATCACGGGGGCTCCTACAATGAGCAGTACTTC. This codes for CASSFYHGGSYNEQYF.

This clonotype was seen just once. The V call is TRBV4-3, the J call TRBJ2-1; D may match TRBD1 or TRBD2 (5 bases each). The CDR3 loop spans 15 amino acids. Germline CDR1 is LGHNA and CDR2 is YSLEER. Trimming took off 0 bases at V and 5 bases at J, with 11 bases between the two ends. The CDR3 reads CASSQDREIDNEQFF. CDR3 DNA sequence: TGCGCCAGCAGCCAAGACAGGGAGATTGACAATGAGCAGTTCTTC.

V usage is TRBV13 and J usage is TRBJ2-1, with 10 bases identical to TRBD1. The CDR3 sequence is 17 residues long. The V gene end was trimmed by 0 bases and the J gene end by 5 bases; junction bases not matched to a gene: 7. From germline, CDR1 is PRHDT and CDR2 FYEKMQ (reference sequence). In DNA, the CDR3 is TGTGCCAGCAGCTTAGGCCCGGACAGGGGGAACCACAATGAGCAGTTCTTC. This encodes CASSLGPDRGNHNEQFF.

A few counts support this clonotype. The CDR3 nucleotides are TGTGCCAGTAGTATTGAGACAGTGGTCGGCGATGGCTACACCTTC. It yields the protein CASSIETVVGDGYTF. This rearrangement joins TRBV19 to TRBJ1-2; possibly TRBD1 for D (5 bases). CDR1 is LNHDA, CDR2 SQIVND, per germline (reference sequence). The CDR3 is 15 amino acids. The germline V and J ends were trimmed by 3 bases and 6 bases, with 17 bases remaining between them.

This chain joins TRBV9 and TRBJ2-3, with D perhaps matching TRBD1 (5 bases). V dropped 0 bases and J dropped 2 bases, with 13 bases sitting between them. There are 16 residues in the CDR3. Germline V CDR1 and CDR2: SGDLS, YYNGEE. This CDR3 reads CASSVAASRVTDTQYF. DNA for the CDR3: TGTGCCAGCAGCGTAGCTGCAAGCAGGGTCACAGATACGCAGTATTTT.

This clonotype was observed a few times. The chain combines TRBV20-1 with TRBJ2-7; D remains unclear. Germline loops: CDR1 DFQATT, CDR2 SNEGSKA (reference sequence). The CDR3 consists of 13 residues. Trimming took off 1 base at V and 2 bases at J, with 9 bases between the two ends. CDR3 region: CSARAVTAYEQYF. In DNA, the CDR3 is TGCAGTGCTAGAGCGGTAACAGCCTACGAGCAGTACTTC.

Here the CDR3 reads CSASWGQGYNEQFF. The CDR3 DNA is TGCAGTGCTAGCTGGGGACAGGGGTACAATGAGCAGTTCTTC. The chain has TRBV20-1 and TRBJ2-1, with TRBD1 matching 10 bases. Germline CDR1 reads DFQATT; CDR2 reads SNEGSKA (reference sequence). CDR3 size: 14 residues. V trimming: 3 bases; J trimming: 4 bases; junction bases outside the gene matches: 3.

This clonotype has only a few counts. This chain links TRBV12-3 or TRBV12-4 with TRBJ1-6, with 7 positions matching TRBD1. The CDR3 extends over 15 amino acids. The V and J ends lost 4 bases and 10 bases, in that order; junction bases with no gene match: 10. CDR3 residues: CASSSPGTEGSPLHF. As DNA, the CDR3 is TGTGCCAGCAGTTCCCCCGGGACAGAGGGGTCACCCCTCCACTTT.

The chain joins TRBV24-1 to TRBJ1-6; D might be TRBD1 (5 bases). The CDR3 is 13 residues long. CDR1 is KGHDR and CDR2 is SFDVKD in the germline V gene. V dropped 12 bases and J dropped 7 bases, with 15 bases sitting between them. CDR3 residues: CAARQSLNSPLHF. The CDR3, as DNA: TGTGCCGCCCGACAGTCTCTAAATTCACCCCTCCACTTT.

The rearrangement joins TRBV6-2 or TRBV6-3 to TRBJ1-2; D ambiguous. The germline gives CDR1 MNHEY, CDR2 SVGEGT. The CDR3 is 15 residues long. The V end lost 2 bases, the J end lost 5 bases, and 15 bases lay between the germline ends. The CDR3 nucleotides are TGTGCCAGCAGTTACGTGGCAGGACTGGGGTATGGCTACACCTTC. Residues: CASSYVAGLGYGYTF.

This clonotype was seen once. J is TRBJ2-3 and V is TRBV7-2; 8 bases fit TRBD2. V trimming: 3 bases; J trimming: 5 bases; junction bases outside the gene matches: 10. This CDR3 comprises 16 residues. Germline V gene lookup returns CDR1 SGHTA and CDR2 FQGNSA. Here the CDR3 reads CASSFGRGERLDTQYF. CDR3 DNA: TGTGCCAGCAGCTTCGGGCGGGGGGAGAGACTAGATACGCAGTATTTT.

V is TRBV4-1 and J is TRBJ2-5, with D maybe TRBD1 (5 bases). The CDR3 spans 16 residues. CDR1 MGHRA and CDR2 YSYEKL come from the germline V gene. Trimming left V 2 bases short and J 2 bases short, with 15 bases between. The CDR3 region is CASSQWGEVGQETQYF. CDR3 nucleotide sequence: TGCGCCAGCAGCCAATGGGGCGAGGTTGGACAAGAGACCCAGTACTTC.